These 2 T cell receptor beta chains were sequenced from one sample in a study of T cell responses to AZD1222 COVID-19 vaccine. Sequencing was performed with immunoSEQ multiplex PCR; in TCRdb, only in-frame clones are kept and a portion is missing. The table lists some 150,000 clones, 90% to 95% of them singletons, with around 2.8% in the top ten. This specimen was peripheral blood, taken on day 0 of MenACWY control vaccination. The receptors here all came from an adult in good health.

The chain carries TRBV20-1 and TRBJ1-4; D unclear. V lost 3 bases to trimming and J lost 8 bases, with 13 bases between them. The CDR3 totals 13 residues. Per the germline V gene, CDR1 is DFQATT and CDR2 is SNEGSKA (reference sequence). The CDR3 region is CSASYPREEKLFF. The CDR3 nucleotides read TGCAGTGCTAGTTACCCGAGGGAAGAAAAACTGTTTTTT.

This chain uses TRBV3-1 (or the pseudogene TRBV3-2) with TRBJ2-1; D possibly corresponds to TRBD2 (5 bases). Germline V gene data show CDR1 as LGHDT and CDR2 as YNNKEL (reference sequence). The CDR3 extends over 17 amino acids. V dropped 2 bases and J dropped 0 bases, with 14 bases sitting between them. The CDR3 DNA follows: TGTGCCAGCAGCCAACTCAGCATGAGGGACTCCTACAATGAGCAGTTCTTC. Residues: CASSQLSMRDSYNEQFF.